This T cell receptor beta chain was recorded in a study of T cell responses to AZD1222 COVID-19 vaccine. Whole-study results and caveats: Of the AZD1222 recipients, only five or six were seropositive at baseline.

Comments on this clone: Its antigen is still unknown.

Produced via immunoSEQ multiplex PCR; TCRdb's table is partial and in-frame only. The table shows 170,000 or so clones, with 90% occurring only once. The TCR sequence derives from an adult in good health. This material consisted of peripheral blood, taken on day 0 of AZD1222 vaccination.

CDR3 sequence reads: CASSLTGGNTIYF. CDR3 nucleotide sequence: TGTGCCAGCAGTTTGACGGGTGGAAACACCATATATTTT. The chain has TRBV28 and TRBJ1-3; D is undetermined. Germline V CDR1 and CDR2: MDHEN, SYDVKM. The length of the CDR3 is 13 residues. The ends were cut back, 3 bases at V and 3 bases at J, with 6 bases in the middle.